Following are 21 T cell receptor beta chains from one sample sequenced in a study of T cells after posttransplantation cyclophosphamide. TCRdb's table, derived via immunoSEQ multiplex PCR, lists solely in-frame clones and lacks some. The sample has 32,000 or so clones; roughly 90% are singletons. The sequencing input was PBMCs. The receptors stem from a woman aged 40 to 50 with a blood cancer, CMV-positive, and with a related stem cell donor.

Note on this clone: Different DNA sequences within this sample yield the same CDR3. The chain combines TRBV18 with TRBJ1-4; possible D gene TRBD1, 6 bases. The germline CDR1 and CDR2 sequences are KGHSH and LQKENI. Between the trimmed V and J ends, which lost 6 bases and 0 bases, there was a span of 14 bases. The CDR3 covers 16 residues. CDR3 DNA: TGTGCCAGCTCCCCAGGACAGCTTGCAACTAATGAAAAACTGTTTTTT. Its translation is CASSPGQLATNEKLFF.

The CDR3 loop reads CASRLTGGNGGYTF. The CDR3 DNA sequence: TGTGCCAGCAGATTAACAGGGGGGAATGGCGGCTACACCTTC. This chain joins TRBV5-6 and TRBJ1-2; TRBD1 agrees at 8 bases. Looked up from germline, CDR1 is SGHDT and CDR2 is YYEEEE. Unmatched junction bases numbered 11, after V lost 5 bases and J lost 8 bases. The CDR3 has 14 residues.

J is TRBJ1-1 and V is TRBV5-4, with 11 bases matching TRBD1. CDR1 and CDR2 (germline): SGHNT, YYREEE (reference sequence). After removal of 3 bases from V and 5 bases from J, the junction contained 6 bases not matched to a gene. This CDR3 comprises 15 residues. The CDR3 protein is CASSSGQGVDTEAFF. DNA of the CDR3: TGTGCCAGCAGCTCGGGACAGGGGGTGGATACTGAAGCTTTCTTT.

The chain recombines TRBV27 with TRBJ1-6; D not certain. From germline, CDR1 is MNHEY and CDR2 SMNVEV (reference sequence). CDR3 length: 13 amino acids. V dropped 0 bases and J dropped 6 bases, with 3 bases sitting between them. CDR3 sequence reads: CASSLSANSPLHF. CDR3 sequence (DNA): TGTGCCAGCAGTTTATCAGCTAATTCACCCCTCCACTTT.

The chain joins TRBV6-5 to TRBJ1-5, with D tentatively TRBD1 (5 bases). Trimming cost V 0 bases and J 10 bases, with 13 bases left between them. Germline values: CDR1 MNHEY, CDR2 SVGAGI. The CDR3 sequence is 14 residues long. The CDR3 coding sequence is TGTGCCAGCAGTTACTCGCAGGGAGGTGGTCCCCAGCATTTT. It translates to CASSYSQGGGPQHF.

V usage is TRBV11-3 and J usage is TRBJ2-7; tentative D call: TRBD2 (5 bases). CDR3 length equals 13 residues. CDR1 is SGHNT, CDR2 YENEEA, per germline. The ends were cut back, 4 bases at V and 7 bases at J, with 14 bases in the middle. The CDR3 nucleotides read TGTGCCAGCAGCTCCCGGGAATTAAAGGAGCAGTACTTC. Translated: CASSSRELKEQYF.

The CDR3 sequence: CASSLRGGVYEQYF. Written as DNA, the CDR3 is TGTGCCAGCAGCTTGAGGGGGGGCGTTTACGAGCAGTACTTC. The rearrangement links TRBV5-6 to TRBJ2-7; tentatively, D is TRBD2 (7 bases). CDR1 is SGHDT and CDR2 is YYEEEE in the germline V gene. The CDR3 contains 14 residues. The V and J ends lost 1 base and 4 bases respectively, with 12 bases between them.

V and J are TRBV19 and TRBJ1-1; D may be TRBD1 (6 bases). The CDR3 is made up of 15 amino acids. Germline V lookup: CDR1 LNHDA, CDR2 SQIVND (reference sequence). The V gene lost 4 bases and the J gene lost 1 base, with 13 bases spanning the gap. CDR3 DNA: TGTGCCAGTAGTACGCTCCAGGACAGGAACACTGAAGCTTTCTTT. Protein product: CASSTLQDRNTEAFF. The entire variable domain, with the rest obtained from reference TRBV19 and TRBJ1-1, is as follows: DGGITQSPKYLFRKEGQNVTLSCEQNLNHDAMYWYRQDPGQGLRLIYYSQIVNDFQKGDIAEGYSVSREKKESFPLTVTSAQKNPTAFYLCASSTLQDRNTEAFFGQGTRLTVV.

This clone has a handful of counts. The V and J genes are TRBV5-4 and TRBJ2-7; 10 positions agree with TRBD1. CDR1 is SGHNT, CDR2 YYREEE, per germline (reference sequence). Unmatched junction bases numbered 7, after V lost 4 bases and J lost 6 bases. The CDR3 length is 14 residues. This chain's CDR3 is CASSLGTGEGEQYF. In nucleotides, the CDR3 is TGTGCCAGCAGCCTAGGGACAGGGGAGGGCGAGCAGTACTTC.

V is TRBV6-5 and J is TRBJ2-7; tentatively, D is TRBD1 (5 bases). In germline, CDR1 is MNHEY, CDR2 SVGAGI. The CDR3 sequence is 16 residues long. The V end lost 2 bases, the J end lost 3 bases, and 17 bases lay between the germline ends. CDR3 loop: CASSYRTWGAYYEQYF. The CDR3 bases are TGTGCCAGCAGTTACCGGACGTGGGGCGCCTACTACGAGCAGTACTTC.

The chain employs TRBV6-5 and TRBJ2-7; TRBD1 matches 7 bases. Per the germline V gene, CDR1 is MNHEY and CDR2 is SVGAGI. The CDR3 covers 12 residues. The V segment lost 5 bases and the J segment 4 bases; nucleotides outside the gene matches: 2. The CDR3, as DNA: TGTGCCAGCAGTCACAGGGGTTACGAGCAGTACTTC. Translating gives CASSHRGYEQYF.

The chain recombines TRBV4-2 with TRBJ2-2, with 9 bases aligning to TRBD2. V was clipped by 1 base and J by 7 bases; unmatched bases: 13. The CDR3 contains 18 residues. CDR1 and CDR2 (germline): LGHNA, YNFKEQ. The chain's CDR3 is CASSQVGAGGPVDGELFF. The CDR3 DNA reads TGTGCCAGCAGCCAAGTAGGCGCGGGGGGGCCGGTTGACGGGGAGCTGTTTTTT.

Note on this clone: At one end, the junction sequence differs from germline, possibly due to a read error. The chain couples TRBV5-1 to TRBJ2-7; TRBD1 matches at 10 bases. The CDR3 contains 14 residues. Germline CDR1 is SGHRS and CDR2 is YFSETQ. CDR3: CASSFGTGVYEQHF. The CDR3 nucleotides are TGCGCCAGCAGCTTCGGGACAGGGGTCTACGAGCAGCACTTC.

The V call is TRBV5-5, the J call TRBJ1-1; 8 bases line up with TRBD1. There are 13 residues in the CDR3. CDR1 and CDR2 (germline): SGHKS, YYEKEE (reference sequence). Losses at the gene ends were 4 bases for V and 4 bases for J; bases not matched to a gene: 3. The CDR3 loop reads CASSVTGGTEAFF. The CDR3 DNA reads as TGTGCCAGCAGCGTCACAGGGGGCACTGAAGCTTTCTTT.

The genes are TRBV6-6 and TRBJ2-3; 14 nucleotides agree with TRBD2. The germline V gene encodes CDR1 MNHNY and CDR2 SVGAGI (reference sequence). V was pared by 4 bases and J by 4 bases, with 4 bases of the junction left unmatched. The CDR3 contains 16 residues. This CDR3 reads CASSSWTSGGSDTQYF. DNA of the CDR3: TGTGCCAGCAGTTCCTGGACTAGCGGGGGGTCAGATACGCAGTATTTT.

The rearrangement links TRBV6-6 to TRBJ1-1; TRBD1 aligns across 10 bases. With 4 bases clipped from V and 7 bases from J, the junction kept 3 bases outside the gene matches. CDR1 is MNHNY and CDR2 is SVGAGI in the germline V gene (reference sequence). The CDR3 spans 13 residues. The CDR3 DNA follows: TGTGCCAGCAGTTGGGACAGGGGCGGTGAAGCTTTCTTT. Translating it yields CASSWDRGGEAFF.

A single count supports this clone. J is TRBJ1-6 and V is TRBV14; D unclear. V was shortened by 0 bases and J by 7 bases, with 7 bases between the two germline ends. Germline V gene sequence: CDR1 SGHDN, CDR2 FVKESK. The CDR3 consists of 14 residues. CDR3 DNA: TGTGCCAGCAGCCAAGATCACGGGAATTCACCCCTCCACTTT. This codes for CASSQDHGNSPLHF.

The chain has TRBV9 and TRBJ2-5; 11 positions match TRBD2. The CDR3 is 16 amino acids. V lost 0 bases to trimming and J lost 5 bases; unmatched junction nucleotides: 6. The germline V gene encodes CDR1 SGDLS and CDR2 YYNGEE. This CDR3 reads CASSVGVAGGPETQYF. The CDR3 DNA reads TGTGCCAGCAGCGTAGGGGTAGCGGGGGGGCCTGAGACCCAGTACTTC.

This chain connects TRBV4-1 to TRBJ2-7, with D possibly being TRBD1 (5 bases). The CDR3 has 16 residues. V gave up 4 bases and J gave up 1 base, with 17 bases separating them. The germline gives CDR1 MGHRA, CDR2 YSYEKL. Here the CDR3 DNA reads TGCGCCAGCAGCCCAAGTATAGGCAGGGATTCCTACGAGCAGTACTTC. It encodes CASSPSIGRDSYEQYF.

The CDR3 coding sequence is TGTGCCAGCAGTGAAGGACTAGCGGGCTACAATGAGCAGTTCTTC. This encodes CASSEGLAGYNEQFF. The J gene is TRBJ2-1, the V gene TRBV2, with 10 bases that match TRBD2. Germline assignment: CDR1 SNHLY and CDR2 FYNNEI. This CDR3 has 15 amino acids. Trimming removed 1 base from V and 3 bases from J; junction bases left unmatched: 0.

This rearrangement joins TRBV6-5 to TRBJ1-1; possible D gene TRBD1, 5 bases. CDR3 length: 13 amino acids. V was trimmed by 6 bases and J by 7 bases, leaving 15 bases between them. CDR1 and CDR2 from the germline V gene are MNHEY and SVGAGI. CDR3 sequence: CASSSSGGSEAFF. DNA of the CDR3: TGTGCCAGCAGCTCCTCGGGGGGGAGTGAAGCTTTCTTT.